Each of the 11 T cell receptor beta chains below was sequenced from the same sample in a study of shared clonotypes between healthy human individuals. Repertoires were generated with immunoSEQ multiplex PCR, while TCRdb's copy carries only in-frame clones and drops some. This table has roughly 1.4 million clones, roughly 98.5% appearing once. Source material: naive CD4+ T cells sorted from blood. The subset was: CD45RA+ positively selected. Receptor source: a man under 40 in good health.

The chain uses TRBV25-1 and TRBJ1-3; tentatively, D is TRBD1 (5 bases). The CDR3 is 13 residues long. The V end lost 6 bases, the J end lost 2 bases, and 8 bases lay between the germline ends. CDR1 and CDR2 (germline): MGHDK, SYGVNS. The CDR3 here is CASRRTTGNTIYF. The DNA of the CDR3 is TGTGCCAGCAGGAGGACAACTGGAAACACCATATATTTT.

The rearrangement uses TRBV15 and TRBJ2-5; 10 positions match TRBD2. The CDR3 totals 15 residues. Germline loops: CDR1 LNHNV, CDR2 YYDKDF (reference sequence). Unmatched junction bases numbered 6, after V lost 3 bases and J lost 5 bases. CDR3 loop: CATSRELAGHETQYF. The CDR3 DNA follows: TGTGCCACCAGCAGGGAACTAGCGGGACACGAGACCCAGTACTTC.

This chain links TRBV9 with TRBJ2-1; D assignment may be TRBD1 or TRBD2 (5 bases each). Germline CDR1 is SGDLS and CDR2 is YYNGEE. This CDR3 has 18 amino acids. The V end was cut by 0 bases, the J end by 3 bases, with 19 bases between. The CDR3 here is CASSVAPGRVKLYNEQFF. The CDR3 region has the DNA TGTGCCAGCAGCGTAGCACCGGGACGTGTGAAACTCTACAATGAGCAGTTCTTC.

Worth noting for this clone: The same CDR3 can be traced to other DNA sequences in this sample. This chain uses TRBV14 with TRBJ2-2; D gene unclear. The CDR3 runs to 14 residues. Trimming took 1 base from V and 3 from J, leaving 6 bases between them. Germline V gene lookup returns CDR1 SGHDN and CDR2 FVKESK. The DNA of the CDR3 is TGTGCCAGCAGCCAAGTGCATTACACCGGGGAGCTGTTTTTT. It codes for CASSQVHYTGELFF. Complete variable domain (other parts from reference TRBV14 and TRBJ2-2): EAGVTQFPSHSVIEKGQTVTLRCDPISGHDNLYWYRRVMGKEIKFLLHFVKESKQDESGMPNNRFLAERTGGTYSTLKVQPAELEDSGVYFCASSQVHYTGELFFGEGSRLTVL.

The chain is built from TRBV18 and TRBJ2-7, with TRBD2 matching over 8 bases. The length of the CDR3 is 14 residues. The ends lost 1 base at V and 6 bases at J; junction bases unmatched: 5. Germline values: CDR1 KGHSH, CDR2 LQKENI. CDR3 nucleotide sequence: TGTGCCAGCTCACCACGGGGACTAGACAGCGAGCAGTACTTC. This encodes CASSPRGLDSEQYF.

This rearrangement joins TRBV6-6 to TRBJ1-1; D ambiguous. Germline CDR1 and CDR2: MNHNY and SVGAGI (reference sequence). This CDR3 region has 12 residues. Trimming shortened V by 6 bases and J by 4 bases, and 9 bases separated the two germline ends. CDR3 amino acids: CASREPVTEAFF. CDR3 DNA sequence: TGTGCCAGCAGGGAGCCTGTCACTGAAGCTTTCTTT.

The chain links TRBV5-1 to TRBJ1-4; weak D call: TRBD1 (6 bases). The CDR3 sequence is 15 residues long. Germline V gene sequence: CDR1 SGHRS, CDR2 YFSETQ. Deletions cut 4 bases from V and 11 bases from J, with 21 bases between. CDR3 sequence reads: CASSGQGFNVNKLFF. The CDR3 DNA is TGCGCCAGCAGCGGCCAGGGGTTCAATGTGAACAAACTGTTTTTT.

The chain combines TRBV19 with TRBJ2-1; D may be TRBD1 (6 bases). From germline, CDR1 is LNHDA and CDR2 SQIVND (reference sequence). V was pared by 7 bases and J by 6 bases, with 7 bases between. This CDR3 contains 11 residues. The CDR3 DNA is TGTGCCAGTAAAGGGGGCAATGAGCAGTTCTTC. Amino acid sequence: CASKGGNEQFF.

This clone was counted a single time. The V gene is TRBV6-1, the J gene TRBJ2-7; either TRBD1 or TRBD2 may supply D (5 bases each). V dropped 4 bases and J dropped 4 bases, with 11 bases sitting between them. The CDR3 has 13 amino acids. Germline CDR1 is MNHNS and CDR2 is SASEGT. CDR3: CASSGGARYEQYF. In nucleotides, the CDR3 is TGTGCCAGCAGTGGAGGGGCTAGATACGAGCAGTACTTC.

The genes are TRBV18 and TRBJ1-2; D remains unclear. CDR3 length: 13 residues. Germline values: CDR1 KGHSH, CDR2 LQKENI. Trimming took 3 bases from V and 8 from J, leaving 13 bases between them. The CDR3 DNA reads TGTGCCAGCTCACCCACTAGGGAAAAAGGCTACACCTTC. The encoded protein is CASSPTREKGYTF.

In DNA, the CDR3 is TGTGCCAGCAGCGCTAGGACAGGTCATAACTATGGCTACACCTTC. Its translation is CASSARTGHNYGYTF. The chain carries TRBV7-8 and TRBJ1-2; TRBD1 aligns across 7 bases. The ends lost 5 bases at V and 1 base at J; junction bases unmatched: 7. The CDR3 extends over 15 amino acids. Per the germline V gene, CDR1 is SGHVS and CDR2 is FQNEAQ.